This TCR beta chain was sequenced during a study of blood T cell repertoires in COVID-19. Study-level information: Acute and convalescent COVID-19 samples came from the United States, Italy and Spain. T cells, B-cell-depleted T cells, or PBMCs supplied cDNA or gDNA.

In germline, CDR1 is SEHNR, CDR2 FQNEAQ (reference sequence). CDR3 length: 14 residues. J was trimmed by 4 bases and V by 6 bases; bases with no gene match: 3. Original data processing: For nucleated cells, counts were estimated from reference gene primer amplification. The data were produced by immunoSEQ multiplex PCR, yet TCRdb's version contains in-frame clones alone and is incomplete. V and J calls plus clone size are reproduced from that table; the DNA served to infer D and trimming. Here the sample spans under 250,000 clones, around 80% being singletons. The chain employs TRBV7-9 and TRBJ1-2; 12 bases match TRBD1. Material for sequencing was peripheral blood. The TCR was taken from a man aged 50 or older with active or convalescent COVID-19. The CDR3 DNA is TGTGCCAGCAGTCCGGGACAGGGGGCCTATGGCTACACCTTC. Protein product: CASSPGQGAYGYTF.